This passage covers 8 T cell receptor beta chains from one sample sequenced in a study of blood T cell repertoires in COVID-19. TCRdb's table, derived via immunoSEQ multiplex PCR, lists solely in-frame clones and lacks some. The repertoire holds roughly 87,000 clones, with approximately 82% as singletons. Sequences were obtained from peripheral blood. These receptor sequences come from a woman in her seventies with acute or convalescent COVID-19.

This chain uses TRBV2 with TRBJ1-5; a possible D gene is TRBD1 (6 bases). V lost 4 bases, J lost 7 bases, and 11 bases lay in between. The length of the CDR3 is 13 residues. Germline CDR1 and CDR2: SNHLY and FYNNEI. The CDR3 nucleotides read TGTGCCAGCAGTGTGTCAGGGGTCCAGCCCCAGCATTTT. Amino acids: CASSVSGVQPQHF.

This chain joins TRBV7-2 and TRBJ2-2; a possible D gene is TRBD1 (5 bases). V lost 2 bases and J lost 4, with 8 bases in between. CDR1 and CDR2 (germline): SGHTA, FQGNSA. The CDR3 has 14 amino acids. The CDR3: CASSLQGSTGELFF. As DNA, the CDR3 is TGTGCCAGCAGCTTACAGGGATCCACCGGGGAGCTGTTTTTT.

This chain uses TRBV19 with TRBJ1-1, with TRBD1 identical over 9 bases. V dropped 8 bases and J dropped 1; count of bases not matched to a gene: 5. Germline lookup yields CDR1 LNHDA and CDR2 SQIVND (reference sequence). This CDR3 region has 14 residues. CDR3 nucleotides: TGTGCCAGTCACAGGGGGCCGGCGAACACTGAAGCTTTCTTT. As protein: CASHRGPANTEAFF.

This clone was counted only a few times. The J gene is TRBJ1-2, the V gene TRBV30; TRBD1 is a possible D gene (6 bases). Trimming removed 3 bases at V and 4 bases at J, with 9 bases between. CDR3 length equals 12 residues. Germline assignment: CDR1 GTSNPN and CDR2 SVGIG (reference sequence). For the CDR3, the DNA is TGTGCCTGGAGGGACAGAAGCTATGGCTACACCTTC. Residues: CAWRDRSYGYTF.

This chain links TRBV11-2 with TRBJ2-3; 7 bases align to TRBD1. CDR1 and CDR2 from the germline V gene are SGHAT and FQNNGV. This CDR3 has 15 amino acids. Losses at the gene ends were 11 bases for V and 1 base for J; bases not matched to a gene: 12. DNA for the CDR3: TGTGCCGGCGCCCTTCCGGGACAGCGCACAGATACGCAGTATTTT. The encoded protein is CAGALPGQRTDTQYF.

The CDR3 reads CASIGGAATEQYF. In DNA, the CDR3 is TGTGCCAGTATCGGGGGGGCCGCTACGGAGCAGTACTTC. This chain uses TRBV19 with TRBJ2-7; the match to TRBD2 covers 8 bases. CDR1 and CDR2 from the germline V gene are LNHDA and SQIVND (reference sequence). The J segment lost 7 bases and the V segment lost 7 bases, leaving 9 bases of the junction unmatched. This CDR3 contains 13 residues.

In the case of this clone: Given the absence of the conserved phenylalanine or tryptophan at the CDR3 end, a read error is likely. CDR3 DNA sequence: TGTGCCAGCAATGAGGGACAGGCCTATGGCTACACCTCC. Encoded protein: CASNEGQAYGYTS. The J gene is TRBJ1-2, the V gene TRBV28; 8 bases agree with TRBD1. This CDR3 is 13 amino acids long. Per the germline V gene, CDR1 is MDHEN and CDR2 is SYDVKM. The trim removed 7 bases at V and 4 bases at J, leaving 5 bases unmatched.

This clone was counted between two and nine times. The V and J genes are TRBV18 and TRBJ1-4; D is unclear. Trimming took off 4 bases at V and 7 bases at J, with 16 bases between the two ends. Germline assignment: CDR1 KGHSH and CDR2 LQKENI. The CDR3 runs 15 residues. The CDR3 sequence: CASSQAPSSGEKLFF. The CDR3 nucleotides read TGTGCCAGCTCACAAGCCCCCTCTAGTGGTGAAAAACTGTTTTTT.